Listed here is a single T cell receptor (beta chain). This entry comes from a study of T cell changes during pregnancy in multiple sclerosis. Libraries were prepared by immunoSEQ multiplex PCR; TCRdb keeps only in-frame clonotypes and omits some of them. The data contain tens of thousands of clones, 92% of them singletons. The CDR3 has 13 residues. V lost 4 bases, J lost 6 bases, and 12 bases lay in between. The germline V gene encodes CDR1 SNHLY and CDR2 FYNNEI. The sequence was collected from a female donor with multiple sclerosis, enrolled in a pregnancy study. The chain recombines TRBV2 with TRBJ1-2; D possibly corresponds to TRBD1 (6 bases). The source was CD4+ T cells from peripheral blood mononuclear cells, collected after pregnancy. The CDR3 here is CASSGQGSDGYTF. CDR3 in DNA: TGTGCCAGCAGTGGCCAGGGGAGCGATGGCTACACCTTC.